This T cell receptor beta chain is from a study of blood T cell repertoires in COVID-19. This clone is a singleton in its sample. The same CDR3 is also encoded by other DNA sequences in this sample. Assay: immunoSEQ multiplex PCR; the TCRdb copy retains only in-frame clones and omits some. Of around 290,000 clones in the sample, approximately 90% were seen once. V was pared by 5 bases and J by 3 bases, with 6 bases of the junction left unmatched. This CDR3 has 15 residues. Looked up from germline, CDR1 is SGHTA and CDR2 is FQGNSA. The clonotype comes from a middle-aged man with acute or convalescent COVID-19. The rearrangement links TRBV7-2 to TRBJ1-5, with 8 bases aligning to TRBD1. Material for sequencing was peripheral blood. The CDR3 DNA is TGTGCCAGCAGCCCTGGGACAGGAATCAATCAGCCCCAGCATTTT. Translation: CASSPGTGINQPQHF.